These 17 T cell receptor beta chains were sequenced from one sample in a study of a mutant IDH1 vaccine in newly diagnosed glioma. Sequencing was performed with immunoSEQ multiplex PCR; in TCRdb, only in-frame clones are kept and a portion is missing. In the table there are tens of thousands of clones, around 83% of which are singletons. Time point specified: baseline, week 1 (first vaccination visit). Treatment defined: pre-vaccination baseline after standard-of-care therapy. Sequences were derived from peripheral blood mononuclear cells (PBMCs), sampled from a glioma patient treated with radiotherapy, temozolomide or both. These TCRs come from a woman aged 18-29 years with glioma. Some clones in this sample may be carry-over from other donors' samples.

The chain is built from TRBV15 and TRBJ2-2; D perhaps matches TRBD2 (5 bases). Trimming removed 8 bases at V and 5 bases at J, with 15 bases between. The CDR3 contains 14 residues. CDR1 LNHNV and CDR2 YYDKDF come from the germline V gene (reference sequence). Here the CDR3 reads CATGGPGETGELFF. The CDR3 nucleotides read TGTGCCACCGGTGGGCCTGGGGAGACCGGGGAGCTGTTTTTT.

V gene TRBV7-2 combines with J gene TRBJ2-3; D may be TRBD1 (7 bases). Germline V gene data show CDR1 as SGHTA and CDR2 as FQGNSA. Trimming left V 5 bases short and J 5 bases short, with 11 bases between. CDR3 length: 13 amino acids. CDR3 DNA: TGTGCCAGCAGCCCTCAGGGGGGAGATACGCAGTATTTT. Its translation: CASSPQGGDTQYF. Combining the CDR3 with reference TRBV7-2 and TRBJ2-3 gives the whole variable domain GAGVSQSPSNKVTEKGKDVELRCDPISGHTALYWYRQSLGQGLEFLIYFQGNSAPDKSGLPSDRFSAERTGGSVSTLTIQRTQQEDSAVYLCASSPQGGDTQYFGPGTRLTVL.

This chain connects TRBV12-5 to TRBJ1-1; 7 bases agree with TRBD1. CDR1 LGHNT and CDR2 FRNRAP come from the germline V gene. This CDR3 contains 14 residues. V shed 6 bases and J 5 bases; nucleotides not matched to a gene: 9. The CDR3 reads CASGHSTGKTEAFF. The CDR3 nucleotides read TGTGCTAGTGGCCATTCGACAGGGAAGACTGAAGCTTTCTTT.

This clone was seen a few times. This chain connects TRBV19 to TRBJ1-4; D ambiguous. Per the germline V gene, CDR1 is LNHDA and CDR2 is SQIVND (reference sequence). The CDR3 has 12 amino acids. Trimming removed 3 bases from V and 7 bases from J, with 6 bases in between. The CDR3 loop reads CASSIAGEKLFF. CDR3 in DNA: TGTGCCAGTAGTATCGCGGGTGAAAAACTGTTTTTT. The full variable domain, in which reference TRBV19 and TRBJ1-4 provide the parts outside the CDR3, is DGGITQSPKYLFRKEGQNVTLSCEQNLNHDAMYWYRQDPGQGLRLIYYSQIVNDFQKGDIAEGYSVSREKKESFPLTVTSAQKNPTAFYLCASSIAGEKLFFGSGTQLSVL.

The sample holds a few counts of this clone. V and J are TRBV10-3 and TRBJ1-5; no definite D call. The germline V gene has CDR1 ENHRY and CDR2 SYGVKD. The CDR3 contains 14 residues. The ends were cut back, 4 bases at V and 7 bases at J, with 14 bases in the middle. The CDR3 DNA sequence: TGTGCCATCAGTGGTGGCAGGACGGACCAGCCCCAGCATTTT. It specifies CAISGGRTDQPQHF.

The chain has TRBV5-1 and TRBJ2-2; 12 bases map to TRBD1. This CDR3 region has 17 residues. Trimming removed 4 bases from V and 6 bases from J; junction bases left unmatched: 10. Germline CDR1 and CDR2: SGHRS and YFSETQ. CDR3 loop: CASSPLDGTGGSGELFF. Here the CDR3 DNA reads TGCGCCAGCAGCCCGCTAGACGGGACAGGGGGCTCCGGGGAGCTGTTTTTT.

The CDR3 bases are TGTGCCAGCAGCTTACAGGCAGGGGTATCCCTCCACTTT. As protein: CASSLQAGVSLHF. The chain recombines TRBV7-2 with TRBJ1-6; D is possibly TRBD1 (6 bases). Per germline, CDR1 SGHTA and CDR2 FQGNSA. Trimming took 2 bases from V and 14 from J, leaving 13 bases between them. The CDR3 contains 13 residues. The whole variable domain, filled in from reference TRBV7-2 and TRBJ1-6, reads GAGVSQSPSNKVTEKGKDVELRCDPISGHTALYWYRQSLGQGLEFLIYFQGNSAPDKSGLPSDRFSAERTGGSVSTLTIQRTQQEDSAVYLCASSLQAGVSLHFGNGTRLTVT.

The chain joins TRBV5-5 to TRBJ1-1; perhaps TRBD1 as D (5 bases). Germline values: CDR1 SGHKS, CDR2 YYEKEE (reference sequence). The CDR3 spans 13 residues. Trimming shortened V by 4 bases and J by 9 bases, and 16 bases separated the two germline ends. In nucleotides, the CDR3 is TGTGCCAGCAGCCAGAATAATCAGGGAAAAGCTTTCTTT. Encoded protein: CASSQNNQGKAFF.

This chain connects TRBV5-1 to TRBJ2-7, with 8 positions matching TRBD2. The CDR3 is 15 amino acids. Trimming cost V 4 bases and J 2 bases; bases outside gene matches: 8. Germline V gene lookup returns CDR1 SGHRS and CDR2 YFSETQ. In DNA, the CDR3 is TGCGCCAGCAGCCTTATGCGGGGGGCACCCTACGAGCAGTACTTC. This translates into CASSLMRGAPYEQYF.

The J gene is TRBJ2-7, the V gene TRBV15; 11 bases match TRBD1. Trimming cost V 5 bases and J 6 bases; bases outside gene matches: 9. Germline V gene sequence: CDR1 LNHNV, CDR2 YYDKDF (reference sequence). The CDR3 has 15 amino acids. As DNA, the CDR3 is TGTGCCACCAGCGATAGGTGGACAGGGGGCTTCGAGCAGTACTTC. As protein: CATSDRWTGGFEQYF.

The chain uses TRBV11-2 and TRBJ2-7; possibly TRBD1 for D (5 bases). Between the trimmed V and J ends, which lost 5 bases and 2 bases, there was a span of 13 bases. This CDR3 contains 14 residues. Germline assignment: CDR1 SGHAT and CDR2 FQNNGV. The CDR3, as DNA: TGTGCCAGCAGCCATGGCAGGGTGGCCTACGAGCAGTACTTC. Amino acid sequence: CASSHGRVAYEQYF.

Here the CDR3 DNA reads TGTGCCAGTAGTACGGGGACGGCTACTAATGAAAAACTGTTTTTT. Its protein product is CASSTGTATNEKLFF. The chain combines TRBV19 with TRBJ1-4; possible D gene TRBD1, 5 bases. V was shortened by 4 bases and J by 2 bases, with 11 bases between the two germline ends. Germline CDR1 and CDR2: LNHDA and SQIVND (reference sequence). The CDR3 is 15 residues long.

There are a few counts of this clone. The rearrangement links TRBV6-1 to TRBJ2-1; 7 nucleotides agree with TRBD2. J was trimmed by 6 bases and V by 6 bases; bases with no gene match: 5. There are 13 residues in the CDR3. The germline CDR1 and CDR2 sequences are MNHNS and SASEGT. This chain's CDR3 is CASRTGLVNEQFF. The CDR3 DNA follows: TGTGCCAGCAGAACCGGACTAGTCAATGAGCAGTTCTTC.

Written as DNA, the CDR3 is TGTGCCAGCAGTTACTCTGGCAGGGTCCCTGAAGCTTTCTTT. It translates to CASSYSGRVPEAFF. The J gene is TRBJ1-1, the V gene TRBV6-6; D is perhaps TRBD1 (5 bases). This CDR3 has 14 amino acids. The germline V gene encodes CDR1 MNHNY and CDR2 SVGAGI (reference sequence). V lost 0 bases and J 6 bases, leaving 11 bases between the germline ends.

The CDR3 loop is CASSQRLADSYEQYF. The CDR3 DNA reads as TGCGCCAGCAGCCAACGCCTAGCGGACTCCTACGAGCAGTACTTC. The chain links TRBV4-1 to TRBJ2-7, with 7 bases fitting TRBD2. In germline, CDR1 is MGHRA, CDR2 YSYEKL. V shed 2 bases, J shed 0 bases, and the junction held 4 bases outside the gene matches. This CDR3 is 15 amino acids long.

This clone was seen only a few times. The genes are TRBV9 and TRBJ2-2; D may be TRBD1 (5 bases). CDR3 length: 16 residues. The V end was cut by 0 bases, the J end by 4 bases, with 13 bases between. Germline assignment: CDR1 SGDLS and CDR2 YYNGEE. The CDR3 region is CASSVDAGLPTGELFF. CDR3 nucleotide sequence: TGTGCCAGCAGCGTAGACGCAGGGCTCCCCACCGGGGAGCTGTTTTTT. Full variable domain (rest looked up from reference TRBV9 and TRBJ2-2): DSGVTQTPKHLITATGQRVTLRCSPRSGDLSVYWYQQSLDQGLQFLIQYYNGEERAKGNILERFSAQQFPDLHSELNLSSLELGDSALYFCASSVDAGLPTGELFFGEGSRLTVL.

The CDR3 DNA is TGTGCCTGGGGTCCGGGGGATATCAACACTGAAGCTTTCTTT. It translates to CAWGPGDINTEAFF. The chain joins TRBV30 to TRBJ1-1; maybe TRBD1 (5 bases). In germline, CDR1 is GTSNPN, CDR2 SVGIG (reference sequence). There are 14 residues in the CDR3. V lost 5 bases and J 2 bases, leaving 15 bases between the germline ends. The full variable domain, with the rest looked up from reference TRBV30 and TRBJ1-1, is SQTIHQWPATLVQPVGSPLSLECTVEGTSNPNLYWYRQAAGRGLQLLFYSVGIGQISSEVPQNLSASRPQDRQFILSSKKLLLSDSGFYLCAWGPGDINTEAFFGQGTRLTVV.